This T cell receptor (beta chain) was sequenced in a study of siplizumab effects on memory and regulatory T cells. Germline V gene data show CDR1 as MNHNY and CDR2 as SVGAGI (reference sequence). This CDR3 spans 15 amino acids. The V and J ends lost 6 bases and 6 bases respectively, with 15 bases between them. Findings and caveats of the study: Sequences below about 10^-5 frequency were poorly captured, limiting mapping of alloreactive clones. Alloreactive sequences tracing back to unstimulated CD4+ memory cells were significantly reduced by siplizumab.

This clone was observed a few times. The antigen remains unidentified. About 10^5 TCR templates were measured in each sample. Only in-frame clones appear in the TCRdb table, and some are missing; sequencing was by immunoSEQ multiplex PCR. The sample records roughly 2,800 clones, 55% to 65% being singletons. The chain carries TRBV6-6 and TRBJ1-6; D is uncertain. This TCR was sampled from a human donor in good health. The sample was TEMRA CD8+ T cells sorted from blood. Subset: unstimulated CD8+ CD45RA+ effector memory T cells. CDR3 sequence reads: CASRAPGSLNSPLHF. The CDR3 nucleotides read TGTGCCAGCAGGGCCCCGGGATCCCTTAATTCACCCCTCCACTTT.